The 19 T cell receptor beta chains given below trace back to one sample, sequenced in a study of cytomegalovirus exposure and HLA in healthy donors. The PCR was carried out with 60 Vbeta primers and 13 Jbeta primers. Sequencing was performed with immunoSEQ multiplex PCR; in TCRdb, only in-frame clones are kept and a portion is missing. The table lists about 180,000 clones, 75% to 85% of them singletons, with 5.5% to 7.5% in the top ten. The sequenced sample was PBMCs. These receptors came from a man aged 25-45 years in good health and CMV-seropositive.

The chain couples TRBV5-6 to TRBJ2-3; D is ambiguous. Trimming left V 5 bases short and J 6 bases short, with 22 bases between. CDR3 length: 16 residues. CDR1 is SGHDT, CDR2 YYEEEE, per germline. CDR3 nucleotide sequence: TGTGCCAGCAGGGCGTGGTTGGGCCATCCCATCGATACGCAGTATTTT. Protein sequence: CASRAWLGHPIDTQYF. Together with reference TRBV5-6 and TRBJ2-3, the CDR3 gives the full variable domain: DAGVTQSPTHLIKTRGQQVTLRCSPKSGHDTVSWYQQALGQGPQFIFQYYEEEERQRGNFPDRFSGHQFPNYSSELNVNALLLGDSALYLCASRAWLGHPIDTQYFGPGTRLTVL.

The table lists this clone with a count of one. The CDR3 coding sequence is TGTGCCAGCAGCAGGCAGGGGGCTTCGAACACTGAAGCTTTCTTT. Encoded protein: CASSRQGASNTEAFF. The chain joins TRBV7-2 to TRBJ1-1; 8 positions agree with TRBD1. Germline values: CDR1 SGHTA, CDR2 FQGNSA. Trimming at V came to 5 bases and at J to 1 base, leaving 6 bases not matched to a gene. The CDR3 runs to 15 residues.

This chain links TRBV11-2 with TRBJ1-3; 8 bases line up with TRBD1. CDR3 length: 15 residues. Germline CDR1 reads SGHAT; CDR2 reads FQNNGV. J lost 0 bases, V lost 4 bases, and 2 bases had no gene match. CDR3 sequence (DNA): TGTGCCAGCAGCTCGGGACAGGTCTCTGGAAACACCATATATTTT. Its protein product is CASSSGQVSGNTIYF.

This chain joins TRBV7-2 and TRBJ2-3; TRBD2 aligns across 11 bases. V dropped 2 bases and J dropped 6; count of bases not matched to a gene: 10. There are 17 residues in the CDR3. Germline lookup yields CDR1 SGHTA and CDR2 FQGNSA. The CDR3 is CASSLYVAGGRADTQYF. The CDR3 DNA reads TGTGCCAGCAGCTTATATGTAGCGGGGGGGCGGGCGGATACGCAGTATTTT.

This clone has only a few counts. The chain has TRBV4-3 and TRBJ1-2, with TRBD1 matching 12 bases. Germline V lookup: CDR1 LGHNA, CDR2 YSLEER. With 4 bases clipped from V and 7 bases from J, the junction kept 4 bases outside the gene matches. This CDR3 has 14 residues. The CDR3, as DNA: TGCGCCAGCAGCCGGGACAGGGGGCTGAGTGGCTACACCTTC. The encoded protein is CASSRDRGLSGYTF.

This clone was observed a few times. J is TRBJ2-1 and V is TRBV6-4; 8 nucleotides match TRBD2. Germline trimming cut 0 bases from V and 6 bases from J; bases unmatched to any gene: 4. The CDR3 runs 15 residues. Germline CDR1 reads MRHNA; CDR2 reads SNTAGT. CDR3 in amino acids: CASSDSAGGLNEQFF. The CDR3 DNA follows: TGTGCCAGCAGTGACTCCGCGGGGGGCCTCAATGAGCAGTTCTTC.

The chain carries TRBV4-1 and TRBJ2-7, with a weak D call TRBD2 (5 bases). There are 16 residues in the CDR3. V lost 2 bases to trimming and J lost 2 bases, with 16 bases between them. Germline values: CDR1 MGHRA, CDR2 YSYEKL. CDR3 amino acids: CASSQQNSGRPYEQYF. As DNA, the CDR3 is TGCGCCAGCAGCCAACAAAACAGCGGAAGACCCTACGAGCAGTACTTC.

The gene calls are TRBV21-1 and TRBJ1-2; the table names TRBD1, a call not compared with the DNA. TRBV21-1 is flagged as a pseudogene. The length of the CDR3 is 16 residues. CDR3 sequence reads: CASSKVFNRGRDGYTF. The CDR3 DNA follows: TGTGCCAGCAGCAAAGTCTTCAACAGGGGAAGGGATGGCTACACCTTC.

This chain links TRBV15 with TRBJ2-5; 12 bases agree with TRBD2. The length of the CDR3 is 16 residues. Germline lookup yields CDR1 LNHNV and CDR2 YYDKDF (reference sequence). J gave up 2 bases and V 3 bases, and 4 bases lay outside the gene matches. DNA for the CDR3: TGTGCCACCAGCAGGACACTAGCGGGGGGACAAGAGACCCAGTACTTC. Amino acids: CATSRTLAGGQETQYF.

This sequence joins TRBV6-5 and TRBJ1-1; D is uncertain. V was cut by 6 bases and J by 0 bases, with 8 bases left in between. Germline loops: CDR1 MNHEY, CDR2 SVGAGI. The CDR3 covers 13 residues. CDR3 residues: CASRLLLNTEAFF. The CDR3 DNA reads as TGTGCCAGCAGATTACTCCTGAACACTGAAGCTTTCTTT.

The chain links TRBV5-6 to TRBJ2-7; no clear D gene. Trimming stripped 4 bases from V and 0 bases from J, with 11 bases between. Germline lookup yields CDR1 SGHDT and CDR2 YYEEEE. CDR3 size: 14 residues. The CDR3 is CASSGGFSSYEQYF. DNA for the CDR3: TGTGCCAGCAGCGGCGGATTTAGCTCCTACGAGCAGTACTTC.

The gene calls are TRBV5-4 and TRBJ2-3; 7 bases are a match to TRBD2. Looked up from germline, CDR1 is SGHNT and CDR2 is YYREEE (reference sequence). V lost 5 bases and J lost 2; bases outside the gene matches: 8. This CDR3 contains 15 residues. The CDR3: CASREPGLLTDTQYF. DNA of the CDR3: TGTGCCAGCAGGGAGCCGGGACTACTCACAGATACGCAGTATTTT.

V and J are TRBV5-4 and TRBJ1-6; TRBD1 aligns across 10 bases. Trimming cost V 4 bases and J 7 bases; bases outside gene matches: 2. Germline V gene data show CDR1 as SGHNT and CDR2 as YYREEE (reference sequence). This CDR3 comprises 14 residues. The DNA for the CDR3 is TGTGCCAGCAGCATGGACAGGGGGAATTCACCCCTCCACTTT. This codes for CASSMDRGNSPLHF. The variable domain in full, completed from reference TRBV5-4 and TRBJ1-6, reads ETGVTQSPTHLIKTRGQQVTLRCSSQSGHNTVSWYQQALGQGPQFIFQYYREEENGRGNFPPRFSGLQFPNYSSELNVNALELDDSALYLCASSMDRGNSPLHFGNGTRLTVT.

The V call is TRBV6-1, the J call TRBJ2-1, with D perhaps matching TRBD2 (6 bases). The V end lost 0 bases, the J end lost 2 bases, and 20 bases lay between the germline ends. The germline gives CDR1 MNHNS, CDR2 SASEGT. The CDR3 extends over 19 amino acids. The CDR3 nucleotides are TGTGCCAGCAGTGAAGCGGGGTGGGTGGAGGGGAGGACCTACAATGAGCAGTTCTTC. It translates to CASSEAGWVEGRTYNEQFF.

A remark on this clone: Mismatch with germline at one junction end may stem from a read error. V and J are TRBV6-5 and TRBJ1-2; D is possibly TRBD1 (5 bases). The CDR3 spans 13 residues. Germline V lookup: CDR1 MNHEY, CDR2 SVGAGI. The CDR3 sequence is CASSYSRPGVPLF. CDR3 sequence (DNA): TGTGCCAGCAGTTACTCGAGGCCGGGGGTCCCCCTCTTC.

The chain joins TRBV11-2 to TRBJ2-3; D perhaps matches TRBD2 (5 bases). In germline, CDR1 is SGHAT, CDR2 FQNNGV. Trimming removed 0 bases from V and 3 bases from J, with 7 bases in between. The CDR3 loop spans 14 amino acids. CDR3 DNA: TGTGCCAGCAGCTTAGACCCGGGAACAGATACGCAGTATTTT. Translating gives CASSLDPGTDTQYF.

This clone was counted only a few times. V usage is TRBV7-8 and J usage is TRBJ2-3, with D possibly TRBD2 on 6 matching bases. The CDR3 is 15 residues long. The ends were cut back, 6 bases at V and 5 bases at J, with 18 bases in the middle. Germline loops: CDR1 SGHVS, CDR2 FQNEAQ. The CDR3 region has the DNA TGTGCCAGCAGAAGGGCGCGGGGCCTGGTAGATACGCAGTATTTT. Protein: CASRRARGLVDTQYF.

The chain couples TRBV28 to TRBJ1-2; perhaps TRBD1 as D (5 bases). Germline V gene lookup returns CDR1 MDHEN and CDR2 SYDVKM. The V end was cut by 6 bases, the J end by 3 bases, with 11 bases between. This CDR3 has 13 residues. The CDR3: CASRRQSHYGYTF. The CDR3 DNA reads TGTGCCAGCAGGCGACAGTCGCACTATGGCTACACCTTC.

V is TRBV28 and J is TRBJ2-6; 7 bases agree with TRBD1. Germline-derived CDR1 and CDR2 are MDHEN and SYDVKM. The CDR3 totals 16 residues. Trimming removed 5 bases from V and 0 bases from J; junction bases left unmatched: 4. Here the CDR3 DNA reads TGTGCCAGCAGTACCGGACAGGACTCTGGGGCCAACGTCCTGACTTTC. It yields the protein CASSTGQDSGANVLTF. The full variable domain, completed using reference TRBV28 and TRBJ2-6, is DVKVTQSSRYLVKRTGEKVFLECVQDMDHENMFWYRQDPGLGLRLIYFSYDVKMKEKGDIPEGYSVSREKKERFSLILESASTNQTSMYLCASSTGQDSGANVLTFGAGSRLTVL.